Listed below are T cell receptor beta chains from one sample, sequenced in a study of blood T cell repertoires in COVID-19. Generated by immunoSEQ multiplex PCR, the TCRdb table keeps only in-frame clones and is missing some. The table records about 150,000 clones, around 73% of them present only once. Sequenced sample: PBMCs or T cells enriched from blood (not recorded which). These TCRs come from a woman aged 45-59 years who had recovered from COVID-19. CDR3s include the opening cysteine and the closing phenylalanine or tryptophan. Each record gives: J gene, V gene, clone size, D gene, CDR3 protein, CDR3 DNA. D genes are given only for firm matches. Clone sizes are given selectively: once, few, many, or a class where the clone is expanded.

>TRBJ2-3|TRBV15|few|TRBD2
CATSVGHGRVTDTQYF
TGTGCCACCAGCGTGGGACACGGGAGGGTCACAGATACGCAGTATTTT
>TRBJ2-1|TRBV4-1|-|-
CASSAGILSYNEQFF
TGCGCCAGCAGCGCAGGGATTTTATCCTACAATGAGCAGTTCTTC
>TRBJ2-3|TRBV7-9|-|TRBD2
CASSQGAGRTDTQYF
TGTGCCAGCAGCCAGGGAGCCGGGAGGACAGATACGCAGTATTTT
>TRBJ1-1|TRBV10-3|once|-
CAISAAEPGGTEAFF
TGTGCCATCAGTGCGGCGGAGCCTGGCGGGACTGAAGCTTTCTTT
>TRBJ2-1|TRBV27|few|-
CASSLSWGDEQFF
TGTGCCAGCAGTTTATCATGGGGCGATGAGCAGTTCTTC
>TRBJ1-5|TRBV27|-|-
CASSPQDRANQPQHF
TGTGCCAGCAGTCCTCAAGACAGAGCCAATCAGCCCCAGCATTTT
>TRBJ2-5|TRBV7-9|few|-
CASSLGGQYQETQYF
TGTGCCAGCAGCTTAGGGGGGCAGTACCAAGAGACCCAGTACTTC
>TRBJ2-3|TRBV5-6|-|-
CASSPDSRGDTQYF
TGTGCCAGCAGCCCGGACAGCCGAGGGGATACGCAGTATTTT
>TRBJ2-3|TRBV19|-|TRBD1
CASSTRTGEDVDTQYF
TGTGCCAGTAGTACCCGGACAGGGGAGGATGTAGATACGCAGTATTTT
>TRBJ2-3|TRBV28|-|TRBD1
CASRQRDRVTTDTQYF
TGTGCCAGCAGACAAAGGGACAGGGTCACCACAGATACGCAGTATTTT
>TRBJ2-1|TRBV7-9|-|-
CASSFMAGAYNEQFF
TGTGCCAGCAGCTTTATGGCAGGGGCCTACAATGAGCAGTTCTTC
>TRBJ1-5|TRBV28|-|-
CASSHWQESNQPQHF
TGTGCCAGCAGTCATTGGCAAGAAAGCAATCAGCCCCAGCATTTT
>TRBJ1-5|TRBV6-1|-|-
CASSEGLFQPQHF
TGTGCCAGCAGTGAAGGGCTGTTTCAGCCCCAGCATTTT
>TRBJ1-6|TRBV30|-|-
CAWSVEGSHSPLHF
TGTGCCTGGAGTGTGGAGGGTTCGCACTCACCCCTCCACTTT
>TRBJ2-7|TRBV27|-|TRBD1
CASSPPGGYEQYF
TGTGCCAGCAGTCCACCAGGGGGCTACGAGCAGTACTTC
>TRBJ1-2|TRBV12-3/TRBV12-4|-|-
CASSSETVDGYTF
TGTGCCAGCAGTTCTGAGACAGTGGACGGCTACACCTTC
>TRBJ1-4|TRBV27|-|TRBD1
CASSTRQGIFEKLFF
TGTGCCAGCAGTACCCGACAGGGTATCTTTGAAAAACTGTTTTTT
>TRBJ1-2|TRBV9|-|-
CASSVVGGSRGYTF
TGTGCCAGCAGCGTAGTAGGGGGATCGCGGGGCTACACCTTC
>TRBJ1-5|TRBV24-1|once|-
CATSDPGYNQPQHF
TGTGCCACCAGTGACCCGGGGTACAATCAGCCCCAGCATTTT
>TRBJ1-1|TRBV28|once|-
CASRSSSTEAFF
TGTGCCAGCAGGAGCTCGTCAACTGAAGCTTTCTTT
>TRBJ2-1|TRBV19|-|TRBD1
CASSPNEGAPPNEQFF
TGTGCCAGTAGTCCGAACGAGGGGGCACCCCCCAATGAGCAGTTCTTC
>TRBJ1-5|TRBV7-2|few|-
CASSLETGVGPQHF
TGTGCCAGCAGCTTAGAGACGGGGGTAGGGCCCCAGCATTTT
>TRBJ1-1|TRBV29-1|-|TRBD1
CRLLMGQGSEAFF
TGCAGACTTCTGATGGGACAGGGCTCTGAAGCTTTCTTT
>TRBJ1-3|TRBV6-5|-|-
CASSYSNWEGNTIYF
TGTGCCAGCAGTTACTCGAACTGGGAGGGAAACACCATATATTTT
>TRBJ2-3|TRBV10-3|-|TRBD1
CASGQGTDTQYF
TGTGCCTCCGGACAGGGCACAGATACGCAGTATTTT
>TRBJ1-1|TRBV6-5|few|TRBD1
CASSYWTGGDAEAFF
TGTGCCAGCAGTTACTGGACAGGGGGCGATGCTGAAGCTTTCTTT
>TRBJ1-2|TRBV13|-|TRBD1
CASSFPGQGGNGYTF
TGTGCCAGCAGTTTTCCCGGACAGGGCGGGAATGGCTACACCTTC
>TRBJ1-5|TRBV27|-|TRBD1
CASSLGTGGNQPQHF
TGTGCCAGCAGTTTAGGGACAGGGGGGAATCAGCCCCAGCATTTT
>TRBJ2-3|TRBV9|many|TRBD1
CATGQGLTDTQYF
TGTGCCACCGGACAGGGACTCACAGATACGCAGTATTTT
>TRBJ1-5|TRBV20-1|-|-
CSASGGVRAQHF
TGCAGTGCTAGTGGGGGGGTTAGGGCCCAGCATTTT
>TRBJ2-3|TRBV7-3|-|-
CASSFGVSTDTQYF
TGTGCCAGCAGCTTCGGGGTTAGCACAGATACGCAGTATTTT
>TRBJ1-6|TRBV30|-|-
CAWSEGATLHF
TGTGCCTGGAGTGAGGGAGCCACCCTCCACTTT
>TRBJ1-6|TRBV25-1|-|-
CASSEYDIDNSPLHF
TGTGCCAGCAGTGAATATGACATTGATAATTCACCCCTCCACTTT
>TRBJ2-5|TRBV24-1|once|TRBD1
CATTNSAGGETQYF
TGTGCCACCACCAATTCCGCAGGGGGAGAGACCCAGTACTTC
>TRBJ1-1|TRBV28|-|-
CASSLGGSETEAFF
TGTGCCAGCAGTTTGGGGGGGAGTGAGACTGAAGCTTTCTTT
>TRBJ1-1|TRBV2|-|-
CASTNGGAGTEAFF
TGTGCCAGCACCAATGGGGGGGCAGGAACTGAAGCTTTCTTT
>TRBJ2-2|TRBV5-1|few|-
CASSLTDTGTGELFF
TGCGCCAGCAGCTTGACGGACACCGGGACCGGGGAGCTGTTTTTT
>TRBJ1-6|TRBV2|-|TRBD1
CASRPGTGIPFGNSPLHF
TGTGCCAGCAGGCCCGGGACAGGGATCCCTTTTGGAAATTCACCCCTCCACTTT
>TRBJ2-3|TRBV19|-|-
CASSPGVAQGYYTQYF
TGTGCCAGTAGTCCAGGCGTTGCGCAGGGCTATTATACGCAGTATTTT
>TRBJ2-5|TRBV4-2|-|-
CASSQDLGGAGTQYF
TGTGCCAGCAGCCAAGATCTGGGGGGGGCTGGGACCCAGTACTTC
>TRBJ2-7|TRBV20-1|many|TRBD2
CSASLVAGVYEQYF
TGCAGTGCTAGTCTGGTAGCGGGGGTCTACGAGCAGTACTTC
>TRBJ1-1|TRBV25-1|-|-
CASRLGVGQAFF
TGTGCCAGCAGGTTGGGCGTGGGGCAAGCTTTCTTT
>TRBJ1-1|TRBV4-1|-|TRBD1
CASSQDKRQGGTEAFF
TGCGCCAGCAGCCAAGATAAGAGACAGGGCGGCACTGAAGCTTTCTTT
>TRBJ2-1|TRBV29-1|-|-
CSVELGLSGGGEQFF
TGCAGCGTTGAACTCGGACTATCGGGGGGCGGGGAGCAGTTCTTC
>TRBJ1-6|TRBV6-5|few|TRBD1
CASSYSTGQPSPLHF
TGTGCCAGCAGTTACTCGACGGGACAGCCTTCACCCCTCCACTTT
>TRBJ1-2|TRBV19|once|TRBD1
CASSIAGATGTGYGYTF
TGTGCCAGTAGTATAGCGGGAGCAACCGGGACAGGGTATGGCTACACCTTC
>TRBJ2-3|TRBV2|-|-
CASALGGTDLTDTQYF
TGTGCCAGCGCCCTCGGAGGGACAGACCTCACAGATACGCAGTATTTT
>TRBJ1-3|TRBV7-6|-|TRBD1
CASSWGQGASGNTIYF
TGTGCCAGCAGCTGGGGACAGGGGGCTAGTGGAAACACCATATATTTT
>TRBJ1-2|TRBV12-5|-|-
CASGLVPSGGGYTF
TGTGCTAGTGGTTTGGTACCTAGCGGAGGGGGCTACACCTTC
>TRBJ1-4|TRBV4-1|-|-
CASSQDRGQREKLFF
TGCGCCAGCAGCCAAGATCGAGGGCAGCGGGAAAAACTGTTTTTT
>TRBJ1-5|TRBV2|-|TRBD1
CASSYDRVESNQPQHF
TGTGCCAGCAGTTATGACAGGGTGGAAAGCAATCAGCCCCAGCATTTT
>TRBJ1-5|TRBV6-5|once|-
CASSYGPYNNQPQHF
TGTGCCAGCAGTTACGGGCCTTACAACAATCAGCCCCAGCATTTT
>TRBJ1-6|TRBV6-1|-|-
CASSEGQARRSPLHF
TGTGCCAGCAGTGAAGGGCAGGCAAGGCGTTCACCCCTCCACTTT
>TRBJ1-6|TRBV28|-|-
CASSSSRSSPLHF
TGTGCCAGCAGTTCCTCGAGGAGTTCACCCCTCCACTTT